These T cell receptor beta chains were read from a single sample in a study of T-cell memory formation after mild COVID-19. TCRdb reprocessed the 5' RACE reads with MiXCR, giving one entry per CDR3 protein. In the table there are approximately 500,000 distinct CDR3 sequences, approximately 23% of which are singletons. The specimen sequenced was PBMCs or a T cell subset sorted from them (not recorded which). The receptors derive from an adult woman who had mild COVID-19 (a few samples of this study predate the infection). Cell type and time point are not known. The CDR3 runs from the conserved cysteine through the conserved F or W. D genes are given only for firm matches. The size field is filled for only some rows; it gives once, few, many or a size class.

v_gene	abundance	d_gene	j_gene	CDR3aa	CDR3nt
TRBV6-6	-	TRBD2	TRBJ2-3	CASIAGGLKSTDTQYF	TGTGCCAGCATCGCGGGGGGGCTTAAAAGCACAGATACGCAGTATTTT
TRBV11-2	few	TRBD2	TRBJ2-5	CASSPWTSGRKETQYF	TGTGCCAGCAGCCCTTGGACTAGCGGGAGGAAGGAGACCCAGTACTTC
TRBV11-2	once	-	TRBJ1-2	CASSLTTHTNYGYTF	TGTGCCAGCAGCTTGACAACCCATACTAACTATGGCTACACCTTC
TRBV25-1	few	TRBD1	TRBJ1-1	CAASGTVNTEAFF	TGTGCCGCGTCCGGGACAGTGAACACTGAAGCTTTCTTT
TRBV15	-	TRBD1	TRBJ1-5	CATSRVDRDNQPQHF	TGTGCCACCAGCAGAGTGGACAGGGACAATCAGCCCCAGCATTTT
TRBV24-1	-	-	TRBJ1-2	CATSDRGYGYTF	TGTGCCACCAGTGATCGAGGCTATGGCTACACCTTC
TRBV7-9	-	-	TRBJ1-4	CASSLAQGGEKLFF	TGTGCCAGCAGCTTAGCACAGGGTGGAGAAAAACTGTTTTTT
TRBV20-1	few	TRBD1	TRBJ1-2	CSAYRRQGYYGYTF	TGCAGTGCCTACCGTAGACAGGGCTACTATGGCTACACCTTC
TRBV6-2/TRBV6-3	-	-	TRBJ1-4	CASSKTGSPLYEKLFF	TGTGCCAGCAGCAAAACAGGGAGCCCCTTATATGAAAAACTGTTTTTT
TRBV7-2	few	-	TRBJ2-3	CASSFSTRTDTQYF	TGTGCCAGCAGCTTTTCGACGCGCACAGATACGCAGTATTTT
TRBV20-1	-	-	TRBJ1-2	CSASRPAAF	TGCAGTGCTAGCCGGCCGGCGGCCTTC
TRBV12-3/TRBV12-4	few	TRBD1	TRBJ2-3	CASSPLRDRPQYF	TGTGCCAGCAGCCCTCTCCGGGACAGGCCGCAGTATTTT
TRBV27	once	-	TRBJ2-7	CASSLSPAGGQGLYEQYF	TGTGCCAGCAGTTTAAGTCCCGCCGGGGGGCAGGGGCTTTACGAGCAGTACTTC
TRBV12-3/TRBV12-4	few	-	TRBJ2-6	CASSLIRLAGANVLTF	TGTGCCAGCAGTCTGATCCGCCTCGCAGGGGCCAACGTCCTGACTTTC
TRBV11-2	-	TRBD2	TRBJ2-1	CASSWTSGGANEQFF	TGTGCCAGCAGTTGGACTAGCGGGGGGGCAAATGAGCAGTTCTTC
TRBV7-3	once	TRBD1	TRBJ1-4	CASKIFRPGQSEKLFF	TGTGCCAGCAAAATTTTTCGGCCGGGACAGTCTGAAAAACTGTTTTTT
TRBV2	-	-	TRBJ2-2	CASSGDRYTGELFF	TGTGCCAGCAGTGGAGATCGGTACACCGGGGAGCTGTTTTTT
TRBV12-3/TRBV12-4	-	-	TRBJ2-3	CASRYSGGTDTQYF	TGTGCCAGCAGATATTCAGGGGGCACAGATACGCAGTATTTT
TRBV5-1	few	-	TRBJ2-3	CASSLDSDTQYF	TGCGCCAGCAGCTTGGACTCGGATACGCAGTATTTT
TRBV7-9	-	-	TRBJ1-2	CASSRSEGLHGYTF	TGTGCCAGCAGCCGTTCAGAGGGGCTTCATGGCTACACCTTC
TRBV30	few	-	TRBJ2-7	CAWSPGTLDSYEQYF	TGTGCCTGGAGCCCCGGGACACTTGATTCCTACGAGCAGTACTTC
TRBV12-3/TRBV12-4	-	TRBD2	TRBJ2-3	CASSLMAGGSRTQYF	TGTGCCAGCAGTTTAATGGCGGGAGGGAGTAGAACGCAGTATTTT
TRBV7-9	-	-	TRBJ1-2	CASSPPVLDYGYTF	TGTGCCAGCAGCCCGCCGGTGCTTGACTATGGCTACACCTTC
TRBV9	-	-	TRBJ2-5	CASSVGWGARETQYF	TGTGCCAGCAGCGTAGGATGGGGAGCTCGGGAGACCCAGTACTTC
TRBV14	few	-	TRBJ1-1	CASSQVRTEAFF	TGTGCCAGCAGCCAGGTGAGAACTGAAGCTTTCTTT
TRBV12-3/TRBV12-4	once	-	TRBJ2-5	CASRRAETQYF	TGTGCCTCCCGCAGGGCGGAGACCCAGTACTTC
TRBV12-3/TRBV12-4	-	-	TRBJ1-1	CASSLTVEAFF	TGTGCCAGCAGTTTGACAGTTGAGGCTTTCTTT
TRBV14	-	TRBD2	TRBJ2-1	CASSQVLAGDNEQFF	TGCGCCAGCAGCCAAGTACTAGCGGGAGACAATGAGCAGTTCTTC
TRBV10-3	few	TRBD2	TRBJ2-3	CAISESLIAGATDTQYF	TGTGCCATCAGTGAGTCGTTAATAGCGGGGGCCACAGATACGCAGTATTTT